The entry below describes one T cell receptor beta chain. Antigen: not known. Germline V lookup: CDR1 MNHEY, CDR2 SVGAGI. CDR3 length equals 14 residues. The V and J ends lost 6 bases and 0 bases respectively, with 9 bases between them. The data are from a study of shared clonotypes between healthy human individuals. Genomic DNA of each subset was evenly split across several immunoSEQ plates. As handled by the study authors: Junction-only sequences without quality scores came from ImmunoSEQ, so filtering differed. Clones were read by immunoSEQ multiplex PCR, and TCRdb kept only the in-frame ones, dropping some. V, J and clone size were drawn from that table, and D and trimming were deduced from the DNA. Of 1,500,000 or so clones in the sample, 95% to 97% were seen once. Study conclusions and caveats: Collection of samples was limited to blood; tissue repertoires likely differ.

This clonotype was sampled from a man aged 30 to 39 in good health. Sequencing input: naive CD4+ T cells sorted from blood. Indicated subset: CD45RA+ positively selected. This rearrangement joins TRBV6-5 to TRBJ1-5; D remains ambiguous. Here the CDR3 DNA reads TGTGCCAGCAGGAACTTAAATAGCAATCAGCCCCAGCATTTT. Protein: CASRNLNSNQPQHF.